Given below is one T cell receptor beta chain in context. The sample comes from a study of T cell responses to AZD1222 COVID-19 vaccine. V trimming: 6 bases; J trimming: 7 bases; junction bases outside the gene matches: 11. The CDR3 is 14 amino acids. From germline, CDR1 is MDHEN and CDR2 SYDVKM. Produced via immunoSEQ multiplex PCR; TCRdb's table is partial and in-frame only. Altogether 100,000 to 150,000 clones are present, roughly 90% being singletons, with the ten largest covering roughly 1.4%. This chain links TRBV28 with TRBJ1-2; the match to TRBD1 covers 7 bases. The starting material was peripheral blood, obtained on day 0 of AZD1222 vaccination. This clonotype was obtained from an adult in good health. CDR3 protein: CASSSSGTVFGYTF. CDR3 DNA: TGTGCCAGCAGCTCCTCCGGGACAGTGTTTGGCTACACCTTC.